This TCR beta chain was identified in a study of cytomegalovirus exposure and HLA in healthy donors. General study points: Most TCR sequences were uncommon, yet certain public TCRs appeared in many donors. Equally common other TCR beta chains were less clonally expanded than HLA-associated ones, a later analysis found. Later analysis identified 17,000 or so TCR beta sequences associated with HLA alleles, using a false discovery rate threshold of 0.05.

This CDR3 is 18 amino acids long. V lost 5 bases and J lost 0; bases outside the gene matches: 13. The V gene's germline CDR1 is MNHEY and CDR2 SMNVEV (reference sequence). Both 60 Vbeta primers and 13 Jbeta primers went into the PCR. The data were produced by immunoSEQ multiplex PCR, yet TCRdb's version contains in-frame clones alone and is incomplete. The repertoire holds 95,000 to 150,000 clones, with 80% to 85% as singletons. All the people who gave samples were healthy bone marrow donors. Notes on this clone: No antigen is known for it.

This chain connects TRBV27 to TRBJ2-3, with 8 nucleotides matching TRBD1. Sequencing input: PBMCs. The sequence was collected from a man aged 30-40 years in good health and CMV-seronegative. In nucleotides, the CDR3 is TGTGCCAGCAGTCCGTTATTCGACAGGGGCTCTAGCACAGATACGCAGTATTTT. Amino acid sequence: CASSPLFDRGSSTDTQYF.